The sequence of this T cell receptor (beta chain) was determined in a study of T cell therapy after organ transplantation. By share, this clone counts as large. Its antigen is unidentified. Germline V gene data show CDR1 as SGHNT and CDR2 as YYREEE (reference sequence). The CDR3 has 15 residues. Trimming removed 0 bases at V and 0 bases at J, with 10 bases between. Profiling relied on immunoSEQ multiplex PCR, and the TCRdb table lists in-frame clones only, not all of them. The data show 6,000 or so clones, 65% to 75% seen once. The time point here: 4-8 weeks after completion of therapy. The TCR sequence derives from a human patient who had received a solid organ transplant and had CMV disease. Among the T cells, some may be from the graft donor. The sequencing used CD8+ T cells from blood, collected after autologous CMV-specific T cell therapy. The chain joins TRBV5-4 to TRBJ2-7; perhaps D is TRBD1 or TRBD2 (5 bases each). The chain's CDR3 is CASSLGGPGSYEQYF. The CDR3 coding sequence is TGTGCCAGCAGCTTGGGGGGACCTGGCTCCTACGAGCAGTACTTC. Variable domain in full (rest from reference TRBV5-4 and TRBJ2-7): ETGVTQSPTHLIKTRGQQVTLRCSSQSGHNTVSWYQQALGQGPQFIFQYYREEENGRGNFPPRFSGLQFPNYSSELNVNALELDDSALYLCASSLGGPGSYEQYFGPGTRLTVT.